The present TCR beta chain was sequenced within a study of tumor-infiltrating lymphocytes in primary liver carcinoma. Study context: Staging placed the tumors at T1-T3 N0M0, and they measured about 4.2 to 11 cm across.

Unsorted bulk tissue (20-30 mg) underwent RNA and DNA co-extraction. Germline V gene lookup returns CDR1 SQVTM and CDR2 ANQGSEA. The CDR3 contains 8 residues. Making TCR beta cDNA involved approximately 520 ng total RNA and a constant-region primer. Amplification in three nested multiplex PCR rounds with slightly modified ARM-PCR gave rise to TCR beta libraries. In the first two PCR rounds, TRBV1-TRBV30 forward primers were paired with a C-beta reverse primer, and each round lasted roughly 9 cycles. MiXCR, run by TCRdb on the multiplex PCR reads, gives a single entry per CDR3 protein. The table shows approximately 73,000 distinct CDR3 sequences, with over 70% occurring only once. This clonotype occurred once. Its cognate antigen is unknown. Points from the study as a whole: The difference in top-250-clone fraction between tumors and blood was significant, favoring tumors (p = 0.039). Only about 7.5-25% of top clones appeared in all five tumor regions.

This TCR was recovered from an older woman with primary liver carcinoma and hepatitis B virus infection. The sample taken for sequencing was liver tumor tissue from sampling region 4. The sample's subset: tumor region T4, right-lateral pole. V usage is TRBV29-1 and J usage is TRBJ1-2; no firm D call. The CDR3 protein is CSEEGYTF. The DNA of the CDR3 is TGCAGTGAGGAGGGCTACACCTTC.